The sequence of this T cell receptor beta chain was determined in a study of blood T cell dynamics during melanoma immunotherapy (dated by TCRdb to 2018 to 2020). A note on the overall study: All patients had metastatic melanoma and were given first-line pembrolizumab or nivolumab plus ipilimumab as standard of care in the United Kingdom. To find early correlates of response, the study profiled the peripheral T cell receptor repertoires of patients with metastatic melanoma both before and after one cycle of checkpoint inhibitor therapy. A training cohort was formed from consecutive patients, and a further independent group of patients from the same centre was pooled into an external validation set. What the authors observed across the whole study: The relatively small sample size was acknowledged as a potential limitation on generalization of the results. A bifurcated reorganization of the PBMC repertoire at W3, with increased clonality or increased diversity, was observed in patients who later achieved disease control, unlike in progressors. The study could not determine whether the T cell clones driving repertoire changes were melanoma-specific or reflected general immune activation.

This clone turned up a few times. What antigen it recognizes has not been identified. No base qualities exist here, and no much larger clone lies one base off it. Read against the paper, the sample's time point label means: week 3, after first cycle of checkpoint inhibitor. Blood samples were taken before treatment (T0) and at week 3 (W3), following the first cycle of checkpoint blockade. Except for two patients with rapid clinical progression, response was assessed 12 weeks after the first infusion by RECIST 1.1; disease control meant complete response, partial response or stable disease. Any patient who had received prior systemic cancer treatment, was on concomitant immunosuppressant therapy or had synchronous other active malignancies was excluded. Bulk PBMC and plasma cell-free DNA were both sequenced for TCR beta so that circulating cells and T cell turnover could be tracked. PBMC were isolated from blood with Lymphoprep and SepMate tubes, followed by red cell lysis. QIAamp DNA Blood Mini kits were used to extract DNA from PBMC and sorted T cell subsets.

A fixed 350 ng of DNA was loaded for every bulk PBMC sample. TCR beta CDR3 sequences were amplified from genomic DNA with the immunoSEQ TCRb Assay kit following manufacturer instructions. The KAPA Library Quantification Kit for Illumina platforms was used to quantify pooled libraries by qPCR. Pooled libraries were sequenced on an Illumina NextSeq 500, clustered at roughly 0.6-1.2 pM. Turning to the authors' computational methods: Analysis of the TCR data relied on immunoSEQ ANALYZER and the R LymphoSeq package. A rearrangement efficiency score was calculated as productive divided by the sum of productive and non-productive CDR3 sequences. Within each patient, timepoints were compared pairwise for clonality, measured with the Gini coefficient, and for diversity, measured with the Renyi index at alpha=1. In LymphoSeq, clonal relatedness was computed using an edit distance of 3, and repertoire similarity was computed using the Bhattacharyya coefficient. To classify response, a linear discriminant analysis based on week-3 changes in clonality and diversity was built with the R MASS and caret packages. The table was pulled from immuneACCESS by TCRdb, which kept in-frame rearrangements only. Such tables lose some clones; where checked, under half of the loss comes from unresolved V genes, and the rest has no known cause. That table gives V, J and clone size, and the DNA gave D and trimming. A total of 25,000 to 35,000 clones appear in this sample, roughly 83% of them only once. Jointly, the top ten make up 10% of the sample.

V loses 6 bases at its end and J loses 1 base; junction bases beyond the gene matches: 11. CDR1 is given as SGHVS and CDR2 as FNYEAQ, both from the germline V gene. Inclusive of the bounding cysteine and phenylalanine, the CDR3 is 17 residues long. This entry keeps only the CDR3 DNA: 51 bases, framed from base 1. The rearranged chain carries TRBV7-6 and TRBJ2-3; 9 bases in the middle match TRBD2. Here the sequenced sample was blood, taken from a patient treated with checkpoint blockade. This clonotype was obtained from a human donor with melanoma. In nucleotide form, the sequence is TGTGCCAGCAGTCCCTTTAGCGGGAGAGAGGGCACAGATACGCAGTATTTT. It specifies CASSPFSGREGTDTQYF.